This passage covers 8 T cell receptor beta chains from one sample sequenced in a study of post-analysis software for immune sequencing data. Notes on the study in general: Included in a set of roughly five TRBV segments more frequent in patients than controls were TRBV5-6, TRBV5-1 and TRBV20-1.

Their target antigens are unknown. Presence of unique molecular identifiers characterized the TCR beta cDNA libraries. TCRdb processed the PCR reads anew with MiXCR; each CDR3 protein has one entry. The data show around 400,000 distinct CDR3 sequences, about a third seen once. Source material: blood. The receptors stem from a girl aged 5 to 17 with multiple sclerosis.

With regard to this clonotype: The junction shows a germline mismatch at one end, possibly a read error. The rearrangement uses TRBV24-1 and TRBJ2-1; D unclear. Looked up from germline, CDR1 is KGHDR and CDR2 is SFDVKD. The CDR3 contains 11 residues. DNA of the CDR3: TGTGCCACCAGTACTAACAATGAGCGGTTCTTC. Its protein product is CATSTNNERFF.

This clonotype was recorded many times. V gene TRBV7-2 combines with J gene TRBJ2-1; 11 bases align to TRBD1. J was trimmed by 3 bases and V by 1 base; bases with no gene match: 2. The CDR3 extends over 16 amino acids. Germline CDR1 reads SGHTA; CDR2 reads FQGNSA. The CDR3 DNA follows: TGTGCCAGCAGCTTAGAAGGGACAGGGGGCTACAATGAGCAGTTCTTC. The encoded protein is CASSLEGTGGYNEQFF.

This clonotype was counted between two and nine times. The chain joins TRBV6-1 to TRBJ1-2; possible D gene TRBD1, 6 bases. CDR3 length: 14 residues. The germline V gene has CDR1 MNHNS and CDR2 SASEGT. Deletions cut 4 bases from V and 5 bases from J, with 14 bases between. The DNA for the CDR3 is TGTGCCAGCAGTGGGGGCGGGGGCCCTTATGGCTACACCTTC. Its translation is CASSGGGGPYGYTF.

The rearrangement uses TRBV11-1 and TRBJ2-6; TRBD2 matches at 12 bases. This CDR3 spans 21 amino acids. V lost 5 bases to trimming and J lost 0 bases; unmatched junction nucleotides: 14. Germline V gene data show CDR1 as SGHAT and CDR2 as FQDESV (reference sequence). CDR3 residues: CASSRRTSGKYASSGANVLTF. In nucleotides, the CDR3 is TGTGCCAGCAGCCGGAGGACTAGCGGGAAATATGCGAGCTCTGGGGCCAACGTCCTGACTTTC.

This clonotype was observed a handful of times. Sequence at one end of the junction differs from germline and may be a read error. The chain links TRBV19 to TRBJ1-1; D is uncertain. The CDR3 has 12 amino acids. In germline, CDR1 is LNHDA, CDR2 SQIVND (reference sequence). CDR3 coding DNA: TGTGCCAGTAGTGAGGCAAACAGTGAAGCTTTCTTT. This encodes CASSEANSEAFF.

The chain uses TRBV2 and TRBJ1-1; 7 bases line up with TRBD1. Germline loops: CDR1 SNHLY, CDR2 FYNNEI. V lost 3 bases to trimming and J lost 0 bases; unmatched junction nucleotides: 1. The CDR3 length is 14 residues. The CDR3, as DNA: TGTGCCAGCAGTGAGGGACAGTTGAACACTGAAGCTTTCTTT. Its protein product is CASSEGQLNTEAFF.

Written as DNA, the CDR3 is TGTGCCAGCTCACCACCAGAGGACAGACACTATGGCTACACCTTC. Protein: CASSPPEDRHYGYTF. The chain combines TRBV18 with TRBJ1-2, with D perhaps TRBD1 (6 bases). The CDR3 has 15 amino acids. With 0 bases removed from V and 3 bases from J, the gap between germline ends came to 11 bases. The germline gives CDR1 KGHSH, CDR2 LQKENI.

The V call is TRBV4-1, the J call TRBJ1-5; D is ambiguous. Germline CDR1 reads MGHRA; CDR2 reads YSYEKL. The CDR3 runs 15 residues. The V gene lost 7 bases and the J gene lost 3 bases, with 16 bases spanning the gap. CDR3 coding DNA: TGCGCCAGCACCCTTAAGTGGGAGAACAATCAGCCCCAGCATTTT. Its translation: CASTLKWENNQPQHF.